Sequencing of this T cell receptor beta chain was carried out in a study of blood T cells in healthy people across ages. General study results and limits: Measured against age, TCR beta diversity per million T cells decreased in a roughly linear manner.

This CDR3 contains 13 residues. Germline V gene lookup returns CDR1 LGHDT and CDR2 YNNKEL (reference sequence). V was cut by 1 base and J by 2 bases, with 6 bases left in between. About this clonotype itself: Its target is unknown.

Together with a sample-barcoded 5' primer, a J-beta primer mix was included in a second PCR lasting about 7 to 12 cycles. TCRdb reprocessed the 5' RACE reads with MiXCR, giving one entry per CDR3 protein. Here the sample spans approximately 800,000 distinct CDR3 sequences, around 50% being singletons. The sample was blood. The clonotype originates from an elderly man in good health. V usage is TRBV3-1 and J usage is TRBJ2-7; the D is unclear. Here the CDR3 reads CASSQARAYEQYF. The CDR3 DNA sequence: TGTGCCAGCAGCCAAGCTAGGGCCTACGAGCAGTACTTC.